What follows describes a single TCR beta chain. Its antigen is still unknown. The sample belongs to a study of graft-versus-host responses after intestinal transplantation. Findings and limits, study-wide: In recipient marrow, GvH clones were found, and some appeared first in ileum or blood.

Measured with immunoSEQ multiplex PCR; TCRdb has only the in-frame clones, and not every one. The sample shows approximately 85,000 clones, 90% to 95% of them seen only once. V lost 5 bases to trimming and J lost 4 bases, with 15 bases between them. CDR3 size: 14 residues. Germline V gene lookup returns CDR1 SGHRS and CDR2 YFSETQ. The specimen was unstimulated CD8+ T cells sorted from spleen or lymph node cells, collected before transplant. This chain joins TRBV5-1 and TRBJ1-1; D is undetermined. The source is a human donor who was the organ donor for an intestinal transplant. DNA of the CDR3: TGCGCCAGCAGTGGGAGTAGGGAGTCCACTGAAGCTTTCTTT. Its translation: CASSGSRESTEAFF.